The rows below give T cell receptor beta chains drawn from one sample of a study of control samples from healthy donors and cancer patients. This table comes from immunoSEQ multiplex PCR, and its TCRdb copy is limited to in-frame clones, with some not included. The sample has roughly 120,000 clones, 85% to 95% seen once. The specimen sequenced was blood. The source is a young man in good health. Both conserved end residues are part of each CDR3. The D gene is left open where the match is weak. Size is omitted from some rows. Given values are once, few, many or a class for expanded clones.

v_gene	j_gene	abundance	d_gene	CDR3nt	CDR3aa
TRBV2	TRBJ1-4	-	TRBD1	TGTGCCAGCAAAGGACAGGGGTTTGAAAAACTGTTTTTT	CASKGQGFEKLFF
TRBV2	TRBJ2-1	few	-	TGTGCCAGCAGCCCTCCGTGGGGCGGAAAGGCCAATGAGCAGCAGTTCTTC	CASSPPWGGKANEQQFF
TRBV7-6	TRBJ2-1	-	TRBD2	TGTGCCAGCAGCTCCCTGGGCGGGGGCTACAATGAGCAGTTCTTC	CASSSLGGGYNEQFF
TRBV7-2	TRBJ2-3	-	-	TGTGCCAGCAGTAACCCTCGGGGGTACGGAGATACGCAGTATTTT	CASSNPRGYGDTQYF
TRBV7-2	TRBJ2-7	-	-	TGTGCCAGCAGCTGGAGGGGCGGGGAGGTGGAGCAGTACTTC	CASSWRGGEVEQYF
TRBV28	TRBJ2-2	-	TRBD1	TGTGCCAGCAGGAATCCGGCAGGGGGAACCGGGGAGCTGTTTTTT	CASRNPAGGTGELFF
TRBV4-1	TRBJ2-5	once	-	TGCGCCAGCAGCAGTCGTAAGGGTCTAAAACAAGAGACCCAGTACTTC	CASSSRKGLKQETQYF
TRBV27	TRBJ2-5	-	TRBD2	TGTGCCAGCAGTCCCCTGACTAGCATGGGGGAGACCCAGTACTTC	CASSPLTSMGETQYF
TRBV2	TRBJ1-3	-	-	TGTGCCAGTCGCCTTGTACTGTCTGGAAACACCATATATTTT	CASRLVLSGNTIYF
TRBV28	TRBJ1-2	-	TRBD1	TGTGCCAGCAGTCCGGACAGGGGCGCCTATGGCTACACCTTC	CASSPDRGAYGYTF
TRBV7-2	TRBJ2-3	-	-	TGTGCCAGCAGCTTAGTGGACAGATTGAGCACAGATACGCAGTATTTT	CASSLVDRLSTDTQYF